The 27 T cell receptor beta chains in this list originate from one sample, sequenced in a study of Ad26.COV2.S vaccination and SARS-CoV-2 variants. Sequencing used immunoSEQ multiplex PCR; TCRdb keeps in-frame clones, though not all of them. The table lists fewer than 150,000 clones, about nine tenths of them singletons. This material consisted of peripheral blood, taken after recovery from COVID-19. These receptors were obtained from a human donor who had recovered from COVID-19.

The chain is built from TRBV3-1 (or the pseudogene TRBV3-2) and TRBJ2-5, with TRBD2 matching 7 bases. V lost 4 bases to trimming and J lost 9 bases; unmatched junction nucleotides: 11. The CDR3 extends over 14 amino acids. Germline V gene lookup returns CDR1 LGHDT and CDR2 YNNKEL (reference sequence). CDR3 in DNA: TGTGCCAGCAGCCCCCAAGGGACGCGGGGGTCCCAGTACTTC. This codes for CASSPQGTRGSQYF.

The chain is built from TRBV28 and TRBJ1-2; 8 bases line up with TRBD1. This CDR3 contains 12 residues. Germline V gene lookup returns CDR1 MDHEN and CDR2 SYDVKM. V gave up 10 bases and J gave up 4 bases; unmatched junction bases: 5. CDR3 in DNA: TGTGCCATTCGGACAGGGTCCTATGGCTACACCTTC. Encoded protein: CAIRTGSYGYTF.

The chain combines TRBV5-1 with TRBJ2-1, with 11 bases fitting TRBD2. Germline V lookup: CDR1 SGHRS, CDR2 YFSETQ. There are 17 residues in the CDR3. With 2 bases clipped from V and 5 bases from J, the junction kept 9 bases outside the gene matches. CDR3 loop: CASSLLGTSGGNNEQFF. In DNA form, the CDR3 reads TGCGCCAGCAGCTTACTCGGAACTAGCGGGGGTAACAATGAGCAGTTCTTC.

J is TRBJ2-3 and V is TRBV11-2; D may be TRBD2 (6 bases). Germline CDR1 SGHAT, CDR2 FQNNGV. This CDR3 has 15 amino acids. Trimming took 6 bases from V and 2 from J, leaving 15 bases between them. The CDR3 region is CASRLRERFTDTQYF. CDR3 DNA sequence: TGTGCCAGCAGACTCCGGGAGCGGTTCACAGATACGCAGTATTTT.

This chain links TRBV7-2 with TRBJ1-2; 8 bases match TRBD1. Germline CDR1 is SGHTA and CDR2 is FQGNSA. With V trimmed by 0 bases and J by 8 bases, 2 bases remained unmatched. This CDR3 contains 13 residues. This CDR3 is CASSLAGQAGYTF. CDR3 DNA: TGTGCCAGCAGCTTAGCGGGACAGGCGGGCTACACCTTC.

The CDR3 sequence: CASSLDPGTGNEQFF. As DNA, the CDR3 is TGTGCCAGCAGCTTAGATCCCGGGACAGGGAATGAGCAGTTCTTC. The chain is built from TRBV11-2 and TRBJ2-1, with 9 bases that match TRBD1. With V trimmed by 0 bases and J by 7 bases, 4 bases remained unmatched. This CDR3 comprises 15 residues. Germline V gene data show CDR1 as SGHAT and CDR2 as FQNNGV. The variable domain in full, completed from reference TRBV11-2 and TRBJ2-1, reads EAGVAQSPRYKIIEKRQSVAFWCNPISGHATLYWYQQILGQGPKLLIQFQNNGVVDDSQLPKDRFSAERLKGVDSTLKIQPAKLEDSAVYLCASSLDPGTGNEQFFGPGTRLTVL.

The chain joins TRBV3-1 (or the pseudogene TRBV3-2) to TRBJ1-1, with 8 nucleotides matching TRBD1. CDR1 is LGHDT, CDR2 YNNKEL, per germline (reference sequence). Trimming cost V 4 bases and J 7 bases; bases outside gene matches: 2. The CDR3 sequence is 12 residues long. In DNA form, the CDR3 reads TGTGCCAGCAGCCCCGGGACAGGTGAAGCTTTCTTT. The encoded protein is CASSPGTGEAFF.

This chain links TRBV10-3 with TRBJ1-3; D unresolved. CDR3 size: 11 residues. In germline, CDR1 is ENHRY, CDR2 SYGVKD. Trimming took off 11 bases at V and 4 bases at J, with 9 bases between the two ends. CDR3: CAVWGGNTIYF. As DNA, the CDR3 is TGTGCCGTTTGGGGAGGAAACACCATATATTTT.

The rearrangement links TRBV11-2 to TRBJ1-4; no reliable D call. The CDR3 has 13 amino acids. V was shortened by 5 bases and J by 10 bases, with 14 bases between the two germline ends. Germline V gives CDR1 SGHAT, CDR2 FQNNGV. The CDR3 reads CASSERRDRKLFF. The CDR3, as DNA: TGTGCCAGCAGCGAGAGGAGGGATCGAAAACTGTTTTTT. Together with reference TRBV11-2 and TRBJ1-4, the CDR3 gives the full variable domain: EAGVAQSPRYKIIEKRQSVAFWCNPISGHATLYWYQQILGQGPKLLIQFQNNGVVDDSQLPKDRFSAERLKGVDSTLKIQPAKLEDSAVYLCASSERRDRKLFFGSGTQLSVL.

The gene calls are TRBV27 and TRBJ2-3, with 10 bases matching TRBD2. The CDR3 spans 15 residues. Germline V lookup: CDR1 MNHEY, CDR2 SMNVEV (reference sequence). Germline trimming cut 6 bases from V and 6 bases from J; bases unmatched to any gene: 9. In DNA, the CDR3 is TGTGCCAGCAGCGCAGCGGGGGGGACGGTCGATACGCAGTATTTT. Protein product: CASSAAGGTVDTQYF.

The V gene is TRBV7-2, the J gene TRBJ1-1; tentative D call: TRBD1 (6 bases). Germline loops: CDR1 SGHTA, CDR2 FQGNSA. Trimming shortened V by 7 bases and J by 3 bases, and 12 bases separated the two germline ends. This CDR3 region has 13 residues. The CDR3 DNA is TGTGCCAGCAAAAAATCAGGGGACACTGAAGCTTTCTTT. Residues: CASKKSGDTEAFF.

V and J are TRBV7-6 and TRBJ2-5, with D unresolved. The CDR3 is 13 residues long. Germline lookup yields CDR1 SGHVS and CDR2 FNYEAQ. The V end was cut by 5 bases, the J end by 3 bases, with 10 bases between. Here the CDR3 DNA reads TGTGCCAGCAGCATTGACGGTAAAGAGACCCAGTACTTC. This codes for CASSIDGKETQYF.

The chain recombines TRBV5-1 with TRBJ2-1, with a possible D match to TRBD1 (5 bases). V was clipped by 5 bases and J by 5 bases, with 17 bases between them. Germline V gene data show CDR1 as SGHRS and CDR2 as YFSETQ. CDR3 length equals 15 residues. CDR3 bases: TGCGCCAGCAGTGTGCGGCAGGGCGATAACAATGAGCAGTTCTTC. Its protein product is CASSVRQGDNNEQFF.

The chain combines TRBV5-1 with TRBJ1-2, with 8 bases lining up with TRBD1. After removal of 3 bases from V and 2 bases from J, the junction contained 3 bases not matched to a gene. The germline gives CDR1 SGHRS, CDR2 YFSETQ. The CDR3 spans 14 residues. CDR3 in amino acids: CASSSWTGNYGYTF. CDR3 nucleotide sequence: TGCGCCAGCAGCTCCTGGACAGGGAACTATGGCTACACCTTC. The complete variable domain, with remaining parts taken from reference TRBV5-1 and TRBJ1-2, reads KAGVTQTPRYLIKTRGQQVTLSCSPISGHRSVSWYQQTPGQGLQFLFEYFSETQRNKGNFPGRFSGRQFSNSRSEMNVSTLELGDSALYLCASSSWTGNYGYTFGSGTRLTVV.

The chain recombines TRBV27 with TRBJ1-5; 8 bases agree with TRBD1. V lost 3 bases, J lost 4 bases, and 5 bases stayed unmatched. From germline, CDR1 is MNHEY and CDR2 SMNVEV (reference sequence). This CDR3 contains 15 residues. CDR3 coding DNA: TGTGCCAGCAGTTTCGGGGGACAGGCGAATCAGCCCCAGCATTTT. Protein sequence: CASSFGGQANQPQHF.

The rearrangement joins TRBV11-2 to TRBJ1-5; TRBD1 is a possible D gene (6 bases). Germline CDR1 and CDR2: SGHAT and FQNNGV. The CDR3 runs 14 residues. The ends were cut back, 5 bases at V and 7 bases at J, with 15 bases in the middle. For the CDR3, the DNA is TGTGCCAGCAGCCATTCACAGGGAATCCAGCCCCAGCATTTT. Protein: CASSHSQGIQPQHF.

This chain links TRBV11-2 with TRBJ2-2, with 12 bases that match TRBD1. With V trimmed by 5 bases and J by 5 bases, 6 bases remained unmatched. The CDR3 is 16 residues long. Germline V gene lookup returns CDR1 SGHAT and CDR2 FQNNGV. CDR3 in DNA: TGTGCCAGCAGCACGGGACAGGGGGCGGGTACCGGGGAGCTGTTTTTT. Translated, it gives CASSTGQGAGTGELFF.

The rearrangement joins TRBV18 to TRBJ1-6; D possibly corresponds to TRBD1 (6 bases). The CDR3 sequence is 17 residues long. V was cut by 2 bases and J by 8 bases, with 19 bases left in between. Germline CDR1 and CDR2: KGHSH and LQKENI. Here the CDR3 reads CASSPTSSGTRDSPLHF. The DNA for the CDR3 is TGTGCCAGCTCACCAACCTCATCCGGGACAAGGGATTCACCCCTCCACTTT.

V gene TRBV24-1 combines with J gene TRBJ2-1, with 11 nucleotides matching TRBD1. The CDR3 has 16 amino acids. Looked up from germline, CDR1 is KGHDR and CDR2 is SFDVKD. V shed 0 bases, J shed 6 bases, and the junction held 3 bases outside the gene matches. As DNA, the CDR3 is TGTGCCACCAGTGATTTGCGGGACAGGGGGGGCAATGAGCAGTTCTTC. Translated, it gives CATSDLRDRGGNEQFF.

The genes are TRBV19 and TRBJ2-1; 7 bases line up with TRBD2. This CDR3 is 15 amino acids long. CDR1 is LNHDA, CDR2 SQIVND, per germline (reference sequence). The V gene end was trimmed by 3 bases and the J gene end by 7 bases; junction bases not matched to a gene: 9. CDR3 nucleotides: TGTGCCAGTAGTATCACCCAGGGCGGGAGAAATGAGCAGTTCTTC. Protein product: CASSITQGGRNEQFF.

The table lists this clone with a few counts. The V gene is TRBV28, the J gene TRBJ2-7; D is tentatively TRBD1 or TRBD2 (7 bases each). This CDR3 comprises 17 residues. CDR1 and CDR2 from the germline V gene are MDHEN and SYDVKM. Trimming removed 4 bases at V and 4 bases at J, with 23 bases between. CDR3 DNA sequence: TGTGCCAGCAGTTCCCCCCTAGACAGGGAGGGGAGATACGAGCAGTACTTC. Protein product: CASSSPLDREGRYEQYF.

This chain connects TRBV5-5 to TRBJ1-1, with D hard to call. V shed 1 base and J shed 6 bases, with 13 bases lying between them. The length of the CDR3 is 14 residues. Germline CDR1 reads SGHKS; CDR2 reads YYEKEE (reference sequence). The CDR3: CASSLRVRESEAFF. The CDR3 DNA is TGTGCCAGCAGCTTGAGGGTGCGGGAGTCTGAAGCTTTCTTT.

The V call is TRBV28, the J call TRBJ2-7; D possibly corresponds to TRBD1 (5 bases). This CDR3 spans 13 amino acids. V lost 4 bases, J lost 1 base, and 8 bases lay in between. Germline CDR1 reads MDHEN; CDR2 reads SYDVKM. The CDR3 region has the DNA TGTGCCAGCAGTTCAGGGTTATCCTACGAGCAGTACTTC. Protein: CASSSGLSYEQYF.

The chain employs TRBV12-5 and TRBJ2-5; 8 bases are shared with TRBD1. With V trimmed by 6 bases and J by 4 bases, 4 bases remained unmatched. Germline V gene data show CDR1 as LGHNT and CDR2 as FRNRAP. The CDR3 has 13 amino acids. The CDR3 protein is CASGYDRGETQYF. CDR3 in DNA: TGTGCTAGTGGCTATGACAGGGGAGAGACCCAGTACTTC.

The chain links TRBV5-1 to TRBJ1-4, with no clear D. The CDR3 runs to 14 residues. CDR1 and CDR2 from the germline V gene are SGHRS and YFSETQ. V was cut by 0 bases and J by 3 bases, with 6 bases left in between. CDR3 DNA sequence: TGCGCCAGCAGCTTGGAACTCCCTAATGAAAAACTGTTTTTT. Encoded protein: CASSLELPNEKLFF.

There are a few counts of this clone. This sequence joins TRBV5-5 and TRBJ1-2, with D maybe TRBD1 (5 bases). V lost 5 bases and J lost 2, with 16 bases in between. This CDR3 contains 15 residues. CDR1 is SGHKS and CDR2 is YYEKEE in the germline V gene (reference sequence). CDR3: CASSPPGRRNYGYTF. The CDR3 DNA sequence: TGTGCCAGCAGTCCTCCGGGACGGAGAAACTATGGCTACACCTTC.

The CDR3 DNA reads TGTGCCAGCAGTTTTTCACAGGCCGGGGAGCTGTTTTTT. Its protein is CASSFSQAGELFF. V usage is TRBV6-5 and J usage is TRBJ2-2; D possibly corresponds to TRBD1 (5 bases). The CDR3 covers 13 residues. V lost 4 bases to trimming and J lost 6 bases, with 9 bases between them. Germline CDR1 and CDR2: MNHEY and SVGAGI.